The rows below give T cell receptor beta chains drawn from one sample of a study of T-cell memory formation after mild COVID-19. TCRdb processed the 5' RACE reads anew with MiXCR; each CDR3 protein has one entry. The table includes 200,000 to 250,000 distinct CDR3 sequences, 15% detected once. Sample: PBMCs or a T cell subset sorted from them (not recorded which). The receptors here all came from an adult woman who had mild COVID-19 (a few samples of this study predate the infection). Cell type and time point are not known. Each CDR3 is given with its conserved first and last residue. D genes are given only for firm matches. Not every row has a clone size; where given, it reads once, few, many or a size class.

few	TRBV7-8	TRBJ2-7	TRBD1	TGTGCCAGCAGCGTGGGACAGGCCCTCTCCTACGAGCAGTACTTC	CASSVGQALSYEQYF
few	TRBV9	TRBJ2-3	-	TGTGCCAGCAGCGTTGACGGACAGAGCCCAGATACGCAGTATTTT	CASSVDGQSPDTQYF
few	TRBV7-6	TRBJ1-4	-	TGTGCCAGCAGCTTAATGCAAACAGGGAATGAAAAACTGTTTTTT	CASSLMQTGNEKLFF
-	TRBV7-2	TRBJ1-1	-	TGTGCCAGCTGTACGGGGGGTCAACGGAACACTGAAGCTTTCTTT	CASCTGGQRNTEAFF
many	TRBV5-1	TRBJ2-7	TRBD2	TGCGCCAGCAGCATACAGCGGGAGGGTTTCGACGAGCAGTACTTC	CASSIQREGFDEQYF
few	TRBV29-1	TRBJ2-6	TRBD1	TGCAGCGTCGCACAGGGGGCGCAAGGGGCCAACGTCCTGACTTTC	CSVAQGAQGANVLTF
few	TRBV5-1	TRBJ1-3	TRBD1	TGCGCCAGCAGCCCCTTGCCTCTACGGGACAGCGATACCCTAAGGAGCCCCTCTGGAAACACCATATATTTT	CASSPLPLRDSDTLRSPSGNTIYF
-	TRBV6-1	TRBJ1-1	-	TGTGCCAGCAGGGTCCAGGACAACACTGAAGCTTTCTTT	CASRVQDNTEAFF
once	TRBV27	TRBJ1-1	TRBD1	TGTGCCAGCAGTTTTGGACAGGGCGAGGCTTTCTTT	CASSFGQGEAFF
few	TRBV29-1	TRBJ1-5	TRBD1	TGCAGCGTGAGAACAGGGGTGAGTCAGCCCCAGCATTTT	CSVRTGVSQPQHF
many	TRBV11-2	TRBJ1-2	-	TGTGCCAGCAGCTTAAACCCAACTCAGGGAAGAGTTGGCTACACCTTC	CASSLNPTQGRVGYTF
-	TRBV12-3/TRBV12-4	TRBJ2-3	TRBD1	TGTGCCAGCAGCCCTCGACAGGGGGCGAGAACAGATACGCAGTATTTT	CASSPRQGARTDTQYF
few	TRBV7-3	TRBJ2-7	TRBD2	TGTGCCAGCAGCCTAACTAGCGGGAGGGGGTACGAGCAGTACTTC	CASSLTSGRGYEQYF
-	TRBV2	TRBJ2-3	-	TGTGCCAGCAGGGAAGACGTGGATACGCAGTATTTT	CASREDVDTQYF
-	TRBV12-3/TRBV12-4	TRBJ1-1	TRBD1	TGTGCCAGCAGTTGGGCAGGGGGTTCTGAAGCTTTCTTT	CASSWAGGSEAFF
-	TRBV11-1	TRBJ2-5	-	TGTGCCAGCAGCTTAGTTGGGGGGCCTCCACAAGAGACCCAGTACTTC	CASSLVGGPPQETQYF
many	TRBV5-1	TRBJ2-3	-	TGCGCCAGCAGCTTGGTTAGGACAGTCGGCACAGATACGCAGTATTTT	CASSLVRTVGTDTQYF
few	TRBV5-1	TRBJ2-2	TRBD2	TGCGCCAGCAGCGGGGGAGGGTACACCGGGGAGCTGTTTTTT	CASSGGGYTGELFF
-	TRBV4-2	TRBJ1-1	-	TGTGCCAGCAGATCCAGCGGGAGGGGCACTGAAGCTTTCTTT	CASRSSGRGTEAFF
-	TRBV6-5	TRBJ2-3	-	TGTGCCAGCAGGTTGCTGAGCGCAGCAGATACGCAGTATTTT	CASRLLSAADTQYF
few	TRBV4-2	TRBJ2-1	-	TGTGCCAGCAGCCAAGACCCGCGCCAGGGTAGGAGCTCCTACAATGAGCAGTTCTTC	CASSQDPRQGRSSYNEQFF